The 25 T cell receptor beta chains listed next were all sequenced from one sample in a study of blood T cell repertoires in COVID-19. Sequencing used immunoSEQ multiplex PCR; TCRdb keeps in-frame clones, though not all of them. Seen here are about 230,000 clones, 81% observed once, and the top ten hold 7.9%. The sample comprised peripheral blood. These TCRs come from a woman aged 80 or over with acute or convalescent COVID-19.

As regards this clone: The sample contains more than one DNA sequence encoding this CDR3. The chain has TRBV28 and TRBJ1-2, with unresolved D. This CDR3 comprises 10 residues. Germline loops: CDR1 MDHEN, CDR2 SYDVKM. The V and J ends lost 4 bases and 5 bases respectively, with 2 bases between them. The CDR3 DNA reads TGTGCCAGCAGTTCGTATGGCTACACCTTC. The encoded protein is CASSSYGYTF.

This clone showed up just once. The gene calls are TRBV21-1 and TRBJ2-1; no DNA check was done on the table's D call, TRBD2. TRBV21-1 constitutes a pseudogene. The CDR3 is 13 residues long. The CDR3 spells CASPSGRADEQFF. The CDR3 DNA is TGTGCCAGTCCTAGCGGGAGGGCGGATGAGCAGTTCTTC.

The chain couples TRBV5-1 to TRBJ2-5, with TRBD2 matching 11 bases. V dropped 2 bases and J dropped 5; count of bases not matched to a gene: 8. CDR3 length: 16 amino acids. The germline V gene encodes CDR1 SGHRS and CDR2 YFSETQ. The CDR3 loop reads CASSLTVAGGPETQYF. DNA for the CDR3: TGCGCCAGCAGCTTAACCGTAGCGGGAGGGCCGGAGACCCAGTACTTC.

The CDR3: CASSRGQAGNTIYF. The CDR3 DNA reads as TGTGCCAGCAGCCGTGGACAGGCCGGAAACACCATATATTTT. The rearrangement links TRBV3-1 (or the pseudogene TRBV3-2) to TRBJ1-3; 7 nucleotides match TRBD1. The CDR3 consists of 14 residues. Trimming took 4 bases from V and 4 from J; bases not matched to a gene: 4. The germline V gene encodes CDR1 LGHDT and CDR2 YNNKEL (reference sequence).

V usage is TRBV3-1 (or the pseudogene TRBV3-2) and J usage is TRBJ2-2; 9 nucleotides align to TRBD2. CDR1 LGHDT and CDR2 YNNKEL come from the germline V gene (reference sequence). J gave up 7 bases and V 4 bases, and 10 bases lay outside the gene matches. The CDR3 is made up of 16 amino acids. The DNA for the CDR3 is TGTGCCAGCAGCCCGCTCCCCGCGGGGGGGCACGGGGAGCTGTTTTTT. This translates into CASSPLPAGGHGELFF.

CDR3: CASSLDTSYNEQFF. As DNA, the CDR3 is TGTGCCAGCAGCTTGGACACCTCCTACAATGAGCAGTTCTTC. V and J are TRBV7-9 and TRBJ2-1; D is perhaps TRBD1 (5 bases). Per the germline V gene, CDR1 is SEHNR and CDR2 is FQNEAQ (reference sequence). The CDR3 runs 14 residues. V dropped 3 bases and J dropped 0 bases, with 6 bases sitting between them.

The chain carries TRBV29-1 and TRBJ2-5; 13 bases match TRBD2. V shed 1 base and J 1 base; nucleotides not matched to a gene: 9. Germline loops: CDR1 SQVTM, CDR2 ANQGSEA. This CDR3 is 18 amino acids long. The CDR3 loop is CSVEGRLAGGRFQETQYF. CDR3 sequence (DNA): TGCAGCGTTGAAGGGAGACTAGCGGGGGGCCGTTTCCAAGAGACCCAGTACTTC.

The V and J genes are TRBV28 and TRBJ1-5, with TRBD1 identical over 7 bases. J was trimmed by 7 bases and V by 5 bases; bases with no gene match: 5. The germline gives CDR1 MDHEN, CDR2 SYDVKM. The CDR3 has 13 amino acids. In DNA form, the CDR3 reads TGTGCCAGCAGTACAGGGGTGGAACAGCCCCAGCATTTT. It specifies CASSTGVEQPQHF.

The chain is built from TRBV28 and TRBJ2-5, with 10 bases identical to TRBD2. The CDR3 sequence is 15 residues long. V was clipped by 2 bases and J by 5 bases; unmatched bases: 5. Germline lookup yields CDR1 MDHEN and CDR2 SYDVKM. CDR3 amino acids: CASSLIGTSDETQYF. CDR3 DNA: TGTGCCAGCAGTTTAATAGGGACTAGCGATGAGACCCAGTACTTC.

This sequence joins TRBV6-1 and TRBJ2-3, with D possibly matching TRBD1 (5 bases). This CDR3 is 12 amino acids long. The V gene lost 7 bases and the J gene lost 4 bases, with 9 bases spanning the gap. The V gene's germline CDR1 is MNHNS and CDR2 SASEGT. The CDR3 is CASTQGSDTQYF. The CDR3 nucleotides are TGTGCCAGCACTCAGGGCTCAGATACGCAGTATTTT.

The V gene is TRBV18, the J gene TRBJ2-5, with D possibly matching TRBD2 (5 bases). V was clipped by 3 bases and J by 2 bases, with 10 bases between them. This CDR3 has 14 amino acids. Germline V gene data show CDR1 as KGHSH and CDR2 as LQKENI. CDR3 DNA: TGTGCCAGCTCACCCGATCCGGGACAAGAGACCCAGTACTTC. It codes for CASSPDPGQETQYF. Supplemented by reference TRBV18 and TRBJ2-5, the full variable domain reads NAGVMQNPRHLVRRRGQEARLRCSPMKGHSHVYWYRQLPEEGLKFMVYLQKENIIDESGMPKERFSAEFPKEGPSILRIQQVVRGDSAAYFCASSPDPGQETQYFGPGTRLLVL.

This rearrangement joins TRBV6-5 to TRBJ1-2; D is perhaps TRBD1 (5 bases). Germline loops: CDR1 MNHEY, CDR2 SVGAGI. Deletions cut 7 bases from V and 4 bases from J, with 10 bases between. The CDR3 sequence is 12 residues long. The CDR3 DNA reads as TGTGCCAGCAATTCCGACAGCTATGGCTACACCTTC. Translation: CASNSDSYGYTF.

The rearrangement joins TRBV7-8 to TRBJ2-2; 7 positions agree with TRBD2. The CDR3 has 16 residues. The J segment lost 5 bases and the V segment lost 7 bases, leaving 13 bases of the junction unmatched. CDR1 is SGHVS, CDR2 FQNEAQ, per germline. CDR3 DNA sequence: TGTGCCAGCACCAAGACTAGCTCGAGTGGGACCGGGGAGCTGTTTTTT. Protein: CASTKTSSSGTGELFF.

The gene calls are TRBV27 and TRBJ1-3, with TRBD1 identical over 7 bases. CDR1 is MNHEY and CDR2 is SMNVEV in the germline V gene (reference sequence). V shed 6 bases, J shed 2 bases, and the junction held 16 bases outside the gene matches. This CDR3 is built from 18 residues. For the CDR3, the DNA is TGTGCCAGCAGACCAGAACACCAAGACAGGGCGGCTGGAAACACCATATATTTT. This gives the protein CASRPEHQDRAAGNTIYF.

The chain has TRBV5-1 and TRBJ2-1; D is perhaps TRBD1 (6 bases). The CDR3 consists of 15 residues. Germline CDR1 reads SGHRS; CDR2 reads YFSETQ. Trimming shortened V by 0 bases and J by 6 bases, and 13 bases separated the two germline ends. The CDR3, as DNA: TGCGCCAGCAGCTTGGGACGAGGGGGTATCAATGAGCAGTTCTTC. It specifies CASSLGRGGINEQFF.

V and J are TRBV11-2 and TRBJ2-7; D is unclear. The CDR3 has 12 amino acids. CDR1 and CDR2 (germline): SGHAT, FQNNGV. V was shortened by 5 bases and J by 6 bases, with 11 bases between the two germline ends. In DNA, the CDR3 is TGTGCCAGCAGCGTCGGGTCCGGCGAGCAGTACTTC. Translated, it gives CASSVGSGEQYF.

This clone was seen just once. CDR3 sequence: CASSLQSGRGYEQFF. DNA for the CDR3: TGTGCCAGCAGTTTACAAAGCGGGAGGGGGTATGAGCAGTTCTTC. The chain is built from TRBV28 and TRBJ2-1; 10 positions match TRBD2. V lost 2 bases and J lost 8; bases outside the gene matches: 6. The CDR3 covers 15 residues. Germline CDR1 reads MDHEN; CDR2 reads SYDVKM.

The chain carries TRBV5-1 and TRBJ1-6; 7 bases are shared with TRBD1. The V gene end was trimmed by 1 base and the J gene end by 5 bases; junction bases not matched to a gene: 3. Germline values: CDR1 SGHRS, CDR2 YFSETQ. This CDR3 is built from 15 residues. The CDR3 loop reads CASSLQGENNSPLHF. CDR3 nucleotide sequence: TGCGCCAGCAGCTTGCAGGGGGAAAATAATTCACCCCTCCACTTT. Drawing the rest from reference TRBV5-1 and TRBJ1-6, the complete variable domain is KAGVTQTPRYLIKTRGQQVTLSCSPISGHRSVSWYQQTPGQGLQFLFEYFSETQRNKGNFPGRFSGRQFSNSRSEMNVSTLELGDSALYLCASSLQGENNSPLHFGNGTRLTVT.

The rearrangement uses TRBV11-2 and TRBJ1-1; possibly TRBD1 for D (5 bases). V lost 5 bases, J lost 7 bases, and 8 bases lay in between. The CDR3 runs to 11 residues. Germline V gene lookup returns CDR1 SGHAT and CDR2 FQNNGV. The CDR3 region has the DNA TGTGCCAGCAGCCCCCAGGGTGAAGCTTTCTTT. It yields the protein CASSPQGEAFF.

J is TRBJ2-7 and V is TRBV2; 7 nucleotides agree with TRBD1. Germline values: CDR1 SNHLY, CDR2 FYNNEI. Trimming cost V 3 bases and J 4 bases; bases outside gene matches: 0. The CDR3 contains 12 residues. CDR3 nucleotide sequence: TGTGCCAGCAGTGACAGGGGGTACGAGCAGTACTTC. Translating it yields CASSDRGYEQYF.

The chain couples TRBV21-1 to TRBJ1-2; the D call in the table, TRBD1, was not verified against the DNA. TRBV21-1 corresponds to a pseudogene. The CDR3 sequence is 15 residues long. CDR3 coding DNA: TGTGCCAGCAGCATAGAGGGAGACAGGGTCTATGGCTACACCTTC. It is translated as CASSIEGDRVYGYTF.

V usage is TRBV4-1 and J usage is TRBJ1-6, with 11 positions matching TRBD1. The CDR3 is made up of 16 amino acids. From germline, CDR1 is MGHRA and CDR2 YSYEKL. The ends lost 1 base at V and 8 bases at J; junction bases unmatched: 4. The CDR3 region has the DNA TGCGCCAGCAGCCAAGGACCGGGACAGGGGGATTCACCCCTCCACTTT. Translating it yields CASSQGPGQGDSPLHF.

The V call is TRBV7-8, the J call TRBJ2-5; TRBD1 matches 10 bases. Trimming at V came to 4 bases and at J to 8 bases, leaving 10 bases not matched to a gene. Germline CDR1 reads SGHVS; CDR2 reads FQNEAQ. The CDR3 is 15 amino acids. This CDR3 reads CASSSSPGQGYTQYF. In DNA form, the CDR3 reads TGTGCCAGCAGCTCGAGCCCGGGACAGGGGTATACCCAGTACTTC.

This chain uses TRBV3-1 (or the pseudogene TRBV3-2) with TRBJ2-6; 16 bases match TRBD2. Trimming removed 4 bases from V and 0 bases from J; junction bases left unmatched: 9. This CDR3 region has 21 residues. Germline V gene lookup returns CDR1 LGHDT and CDR2 YNNKEL (reference sequence). The CDR3 loop is CASSREGLAGGPGSGANVLTF. CDR3 sequence (DNA): TGTGCCAGCAGCCGCGAGGGACTAGCGGGAGGGCCGGGCTCTGGGGCCAACGTCCTGACTTTC.

This chain connects TRBV15 to TRBJ2-7, with 8 positions matching TRBD1. The CDR3 loop spans 13 amino acids. V lost 3 bases and J lost 4; bases outside the gene matches: 2. Per the germline V gene, CDR1 is LNHNV and CDR2 is YYDKDF (reference sequence). CDR3 nucleotides: TGTGCCACCAGCAGCCGACAGGGGTACGAGCAGTACTTC. Encoded protein: CATSSRQGYEQYF.